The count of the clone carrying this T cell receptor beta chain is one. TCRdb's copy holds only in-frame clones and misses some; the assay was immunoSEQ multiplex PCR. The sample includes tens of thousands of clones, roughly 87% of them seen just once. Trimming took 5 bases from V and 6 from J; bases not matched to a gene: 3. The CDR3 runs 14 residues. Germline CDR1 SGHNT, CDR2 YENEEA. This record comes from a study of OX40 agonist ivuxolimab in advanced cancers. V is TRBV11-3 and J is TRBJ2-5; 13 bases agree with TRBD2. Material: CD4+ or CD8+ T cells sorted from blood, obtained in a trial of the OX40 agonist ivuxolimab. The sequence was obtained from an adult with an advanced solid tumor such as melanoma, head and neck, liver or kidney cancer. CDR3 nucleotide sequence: TGTGCCAGCAGCCCGACTAGCGGGGGGAAGACCCAGTACTTC. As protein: CASSPTSGGKTQYF. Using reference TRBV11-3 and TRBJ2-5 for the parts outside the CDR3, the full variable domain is EAGVVQSPRYKIIEKKQPVAFWCNPISGHNTLYWYLQNLGQGPELLIRYENEEAVDDSQLPKDRFSAERLKGVDSTLKIQPAELGDSAVYLCASSPTSGGKTQYFGPGTRLLVL.